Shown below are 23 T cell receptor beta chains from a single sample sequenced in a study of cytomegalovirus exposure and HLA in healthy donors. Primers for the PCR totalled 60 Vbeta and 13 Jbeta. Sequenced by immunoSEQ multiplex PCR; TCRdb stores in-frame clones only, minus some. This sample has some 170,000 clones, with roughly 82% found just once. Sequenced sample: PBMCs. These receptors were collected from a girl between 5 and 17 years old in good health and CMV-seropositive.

The DNA of the CDR3 is TGTGCCAGCAGTAGTGGACAGGGGGCCAACGAAAAACTGTTTTTT. Translated, it gives CASSSGQGANEKLFF. The V and J genes are TRBV25-1 and TRBJ1-4; TRBD1 aligns across 11 bases. CDR3 length: 15 amino acids. CDR1 and CDR2 (germline): MGHDK, SYGVNS. V shed 5 bases, J shed 8 bases, and the junction held 7 bases outside the gene matches. Based on the CDR3 plus reference TRBV25-1 and TRBJ1-4, the full variable domain is EADIYQTPRYLVIGTGKKITLECSQTMGHDKMYWYQQDPGMELHLIHYSYGVNSTEKGDLSSESTVSRIRTEHFPLTLESARPSHTSQYLCASSSGQGANEKLFFGSGTQLSVL.

CDR3 nucleotides: TGTGCCAGCAGCACCCGACTAAGTAGCGGGGGCTACAATGAGCAGTTCTTC. It yields the protein CASSTRLSSGGYNEQFF. The chain recombines TRBV11-1 with TRBJ2-1; 9 bases align to TRBD2. CDR3 length: 17 residues. Trimming at V came to 5 bases and at J to 3 bases, leaving 11 bases not matched to a gene. Germline values: CDR1 SGHAT, CDR2 FQDESV (reference sequence).

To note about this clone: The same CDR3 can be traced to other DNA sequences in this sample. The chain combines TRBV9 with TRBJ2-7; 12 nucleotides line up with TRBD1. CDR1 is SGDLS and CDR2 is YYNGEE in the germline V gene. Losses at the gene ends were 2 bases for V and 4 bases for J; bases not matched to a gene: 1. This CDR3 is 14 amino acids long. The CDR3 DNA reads TGTGCCAGCAGCGTGGGACAGGGGGCGTACGAGCAGTACTTC. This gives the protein CASSVGQGAYEQYF.

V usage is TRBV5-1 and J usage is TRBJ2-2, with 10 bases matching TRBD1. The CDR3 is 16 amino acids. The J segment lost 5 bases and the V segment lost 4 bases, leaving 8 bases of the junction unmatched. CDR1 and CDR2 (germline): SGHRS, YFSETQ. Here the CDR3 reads CASSQIRDRGTGELFF. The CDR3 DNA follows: TGCGCCAGCAGCCAGATCCGGGACAGGGGAACCGGGGAGCTGTTTTTT.

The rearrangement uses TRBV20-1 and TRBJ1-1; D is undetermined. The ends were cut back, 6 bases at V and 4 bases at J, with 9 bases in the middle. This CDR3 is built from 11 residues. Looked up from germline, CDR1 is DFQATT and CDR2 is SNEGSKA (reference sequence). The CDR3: CSAKGSTEAFF. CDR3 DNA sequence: TGCAGTGCGAAAGGGAGCACTGAAGCTTTCTTT.

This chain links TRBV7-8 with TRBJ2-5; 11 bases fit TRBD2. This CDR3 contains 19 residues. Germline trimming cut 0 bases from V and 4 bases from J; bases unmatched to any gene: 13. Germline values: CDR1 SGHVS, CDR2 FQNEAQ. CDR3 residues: CASSLARQRGLAVTETQYF. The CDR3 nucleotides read TGTGCCAGCAGCTTAGCGCGACAGCGGGGACTAGCGGTGACAGAGACCCAGTACTTC.

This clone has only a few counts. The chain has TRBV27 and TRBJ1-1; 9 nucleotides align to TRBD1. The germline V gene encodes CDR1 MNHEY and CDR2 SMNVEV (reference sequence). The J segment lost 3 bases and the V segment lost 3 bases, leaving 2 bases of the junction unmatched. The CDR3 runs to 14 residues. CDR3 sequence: CASSFRTGDTEAFF. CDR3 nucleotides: TGTGCCAGCAGTTTCCGGACAGGGGACACTGAAGCTTTCTTT.

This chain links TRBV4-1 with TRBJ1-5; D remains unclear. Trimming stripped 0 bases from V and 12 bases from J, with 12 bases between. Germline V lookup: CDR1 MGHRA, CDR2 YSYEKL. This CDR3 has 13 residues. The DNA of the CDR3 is TGCGCCAGCAGCCAAGAGGGCCATTTGGTCCAGCATTTT. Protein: CASSQEGHLVQHF.

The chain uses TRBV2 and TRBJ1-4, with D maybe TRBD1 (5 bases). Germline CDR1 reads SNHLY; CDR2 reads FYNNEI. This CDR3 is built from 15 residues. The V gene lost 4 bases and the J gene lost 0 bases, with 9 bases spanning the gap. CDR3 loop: CASSVQGSTNEKLFF. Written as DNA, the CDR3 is TGTGCCAGCAGTGTTCAGGGTTCAACTAATGAAAAACTGTTTTTT.

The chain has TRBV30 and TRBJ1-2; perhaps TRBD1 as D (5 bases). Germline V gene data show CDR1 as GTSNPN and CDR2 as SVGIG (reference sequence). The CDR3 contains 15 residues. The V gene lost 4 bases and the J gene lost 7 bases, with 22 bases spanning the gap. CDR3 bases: TGTGCCTGGATGGGGGATAGTTGGGGGGGTCGTGGCTACACCTTC. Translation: CAWMGDSWGGRGYTF.

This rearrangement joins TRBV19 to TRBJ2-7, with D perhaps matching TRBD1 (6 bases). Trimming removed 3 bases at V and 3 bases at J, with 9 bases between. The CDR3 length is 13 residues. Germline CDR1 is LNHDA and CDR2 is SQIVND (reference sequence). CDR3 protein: CASSITGSYEQYF. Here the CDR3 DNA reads TGTGCCAGTAGTATTACAGGGAGCTACGAGCAGTACTTC. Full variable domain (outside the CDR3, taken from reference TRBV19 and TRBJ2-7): DGGITQSPKYLFRKEGQNVTLSCEQNLNHDAMYWYRQDPGQGLRLIYYSQIVNDFQKGDIAEGYSVSREKKESFPLTVTSAQKNPTAFYLCASSITGSYEQYFGPGTRLTVT.

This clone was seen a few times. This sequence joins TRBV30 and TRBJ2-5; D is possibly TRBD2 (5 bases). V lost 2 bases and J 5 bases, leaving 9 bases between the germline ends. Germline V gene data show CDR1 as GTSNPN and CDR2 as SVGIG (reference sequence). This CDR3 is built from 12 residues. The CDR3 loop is CAWSPWRETQYF. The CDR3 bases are TGTGCCTGGAGTCCCTGGAGGGAGACCCAGTACTTC.

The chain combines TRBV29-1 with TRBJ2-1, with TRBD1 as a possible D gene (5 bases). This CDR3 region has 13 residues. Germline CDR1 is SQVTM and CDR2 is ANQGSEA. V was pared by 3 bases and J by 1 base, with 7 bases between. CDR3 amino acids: CSVDRESYNEQFF. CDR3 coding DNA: TGCAGCGTTGACAGGGAATCCTACAATGAGCAGTTCTTC.

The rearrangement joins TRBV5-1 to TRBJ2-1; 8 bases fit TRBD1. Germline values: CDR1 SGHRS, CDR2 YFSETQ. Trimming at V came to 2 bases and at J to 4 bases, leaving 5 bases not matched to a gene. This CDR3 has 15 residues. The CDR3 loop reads CASSLGQGLYNEQFF. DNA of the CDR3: TGCGCCAGCAGCTTAGGACAGGGCCTGTACAATGAGCAGTTCTTC.

In DNA, the CDR3 is TGTGCCATCAGTGAGTCCGCGACGGGGGGAGTCACCGGGGAGCTGTTTTTT. Translating it yields CAISESATGGVTGELFF. The chain is built from TRBV10-3 and TRBJ2-2; 7 nucleotides line up with TRBD2. This CDR3 has 17 residues. The V and J ends lost 0 bases and 4 bases, in that order; junction bases with no gene match: 8. CDR1 and CDR2 (germline): ENHRY, SYGVKD.

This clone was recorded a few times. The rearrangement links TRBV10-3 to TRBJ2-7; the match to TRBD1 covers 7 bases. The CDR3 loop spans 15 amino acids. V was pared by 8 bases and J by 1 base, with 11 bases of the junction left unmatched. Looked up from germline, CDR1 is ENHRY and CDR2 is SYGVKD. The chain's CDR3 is CAIQGLAGGSYEQYF. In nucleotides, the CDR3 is TGTGCCATCCAGGGCTTAGCAGGGGGATCCTACGAGCAGTACTTC.

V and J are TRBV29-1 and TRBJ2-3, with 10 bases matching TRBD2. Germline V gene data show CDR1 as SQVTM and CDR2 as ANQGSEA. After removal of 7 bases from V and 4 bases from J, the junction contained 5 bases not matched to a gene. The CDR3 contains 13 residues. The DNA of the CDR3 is TGCAGCGCCTTAAGCGGGGGGGCAGATACGCAGTATTTT. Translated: CSALSGGADTQYF.

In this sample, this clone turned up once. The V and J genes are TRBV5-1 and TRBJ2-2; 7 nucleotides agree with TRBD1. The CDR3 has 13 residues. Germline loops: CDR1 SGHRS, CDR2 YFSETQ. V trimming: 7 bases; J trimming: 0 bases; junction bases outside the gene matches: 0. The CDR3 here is CASQGANTGELFF. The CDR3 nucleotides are TGCGCCAGCCAGGGGGCGAACACCGGGGAGCTGTTTTTT.

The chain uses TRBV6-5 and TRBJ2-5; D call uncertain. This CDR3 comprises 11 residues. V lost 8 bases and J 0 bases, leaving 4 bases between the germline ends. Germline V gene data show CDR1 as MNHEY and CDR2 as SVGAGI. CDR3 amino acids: CASRYQETQYF. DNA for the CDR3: TGTGCCAGCCGGTACCAAGAGACCCAGTACTTC.

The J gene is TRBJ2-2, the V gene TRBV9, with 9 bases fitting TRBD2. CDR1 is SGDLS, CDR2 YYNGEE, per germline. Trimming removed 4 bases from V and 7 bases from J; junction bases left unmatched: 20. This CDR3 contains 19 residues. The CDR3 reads CASSTGRGPGLAGGGELFF. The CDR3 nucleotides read TGTGCCAGCAGCACGGGGAGGGGCCCGGGACTAGCAGGTGGCGGGGAGCTGTTTTTT.

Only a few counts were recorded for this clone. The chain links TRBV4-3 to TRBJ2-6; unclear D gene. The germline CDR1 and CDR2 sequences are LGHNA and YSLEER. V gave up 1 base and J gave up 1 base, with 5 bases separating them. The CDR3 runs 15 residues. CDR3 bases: TGCGCCAGCAGCCAAGGGAGATCTGGGGCCAACGTCCTGACTTTC. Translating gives CASSQGRSGANVLTF.

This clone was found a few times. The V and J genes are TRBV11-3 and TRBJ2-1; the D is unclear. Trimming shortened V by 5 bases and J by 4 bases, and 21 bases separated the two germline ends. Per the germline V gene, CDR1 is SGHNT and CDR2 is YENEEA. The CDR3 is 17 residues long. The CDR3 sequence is CASSKSISYPGYNEQFF. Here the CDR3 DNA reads TGTGCCAGCAGCAAGTCCATTTCCTACCCAGGTTACAATGAGCAGTTCTTC.

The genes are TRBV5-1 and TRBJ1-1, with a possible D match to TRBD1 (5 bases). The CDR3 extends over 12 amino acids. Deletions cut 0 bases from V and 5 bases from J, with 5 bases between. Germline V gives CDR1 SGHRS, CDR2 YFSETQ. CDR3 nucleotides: TGCGCCAGCAGCTTGGACAGGACTGAAGCTTTCTTT. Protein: CASSLDRTEAFF.